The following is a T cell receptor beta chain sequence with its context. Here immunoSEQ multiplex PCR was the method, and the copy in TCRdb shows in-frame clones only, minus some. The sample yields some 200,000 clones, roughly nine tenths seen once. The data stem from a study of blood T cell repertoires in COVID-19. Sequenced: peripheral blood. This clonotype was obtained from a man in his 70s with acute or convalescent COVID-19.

The CDR3 sequence is CASSYSRQLGGIQYF. CDR3 nucleotides: TGTGCCAGCAGTTACTCGAGGCAGCTAGGCGGCATTCAGTACTTC. The chain links TRBV6-5 to TRBJ2-4, with unresolved D. CDR1 and CDR2 from the germline V gene are MNHEY and SVGAGI. Trimming pared 0 bases from V and 9 bases from J, leaving 15 bases between. This CDR3 contains 15 residues.